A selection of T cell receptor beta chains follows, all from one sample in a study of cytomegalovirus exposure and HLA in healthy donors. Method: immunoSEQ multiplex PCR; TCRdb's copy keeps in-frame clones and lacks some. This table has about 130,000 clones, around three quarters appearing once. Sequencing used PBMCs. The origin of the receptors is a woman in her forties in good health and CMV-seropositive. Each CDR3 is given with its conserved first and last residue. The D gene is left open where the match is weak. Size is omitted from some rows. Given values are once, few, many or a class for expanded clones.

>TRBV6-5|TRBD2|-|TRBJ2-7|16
TGTGCCAGCAGTTACTCGAAATTCGGGACTAGGGACGAGCAGTACTTC
CASSYSKFGTRDEQYF
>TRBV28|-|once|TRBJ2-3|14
TGTGCCAGCAGTTTCTGGCGAGGCGCAGATACGCAGTATTTT
CASSFWRGADTQYF
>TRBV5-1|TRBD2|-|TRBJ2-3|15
TGCGCCAGCAGGGGACTAGCGGGTACCACAGATACGCAGTATTTT
CASRGLAGTTDTQYF
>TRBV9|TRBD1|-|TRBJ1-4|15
TGTGCCAGCAGCCTAGCCGGGACAGGGGTGAAAGAACTGTTTTTT
CASSLAGTGVKELFF
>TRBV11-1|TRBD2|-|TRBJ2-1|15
TGTGCCAGCCTTGCCGGGACTAGCGGGGAGAATGAGCAGTTCTTC
CASLAGTSGENEQFF
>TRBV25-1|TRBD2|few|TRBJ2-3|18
TGTGCCAGCAGTGACCCCCCAGCGGCGGGAGATGACCCAGATACGCAGTATTTT
CASSDPPAAGDDPDTQYF
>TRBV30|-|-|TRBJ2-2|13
TGTGCCTGGAGGTGGACTTCCACCGGGGAGCTGTTTTTT
CAWRWTSTGELFF
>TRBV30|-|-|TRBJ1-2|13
TGTGCCTGGAGTGTGGGGGGTAGTGATGGCTACACCTTC
CAWSVGGSDGYTF
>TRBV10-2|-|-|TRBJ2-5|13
TGCGCCAGCAGTGAGTCGGGAGGAGAGACCCAGTACTTC
CASSESGGETQYF
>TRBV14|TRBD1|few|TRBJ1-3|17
TGTGCCAGCAGCCAAAGGGGACAGATCAAATCTGGAAACACCATATATTTT
CASSQRGQIKSGNTIYF
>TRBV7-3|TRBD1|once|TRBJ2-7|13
TGTGCCAGCAGTCTTGACAGGGTGGGCGAGCAGTACTTC
CASSLDRVGEQYF
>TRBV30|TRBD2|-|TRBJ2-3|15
TGTGCCTGGAGGGACAAGCGGGAGATCACAGATACGCAGTATTTT
CAWRDKREITDTQYF
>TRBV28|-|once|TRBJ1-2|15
TGTGCCAGCAGCCCTCTCAGGGCGCCGGACTATGGCTACACCTTC
CASSPLRAPDYGYTF
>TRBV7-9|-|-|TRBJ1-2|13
TGTGCCAGCAGCTTAAGTGCGGGTGGTGGCTACACCTTC
CASSLSAGGGYTF
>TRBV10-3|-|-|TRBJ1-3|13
TGTGCCATCAGTGATTATCCTGGAAACACCATATATTTT
CAISDYPGNTIYF
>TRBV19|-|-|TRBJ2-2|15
TGTGCCAGTAGTATAGAGGCAGGTTATACCGGGGAGCTGTTTTTT
CASSIEAGYTGELFF
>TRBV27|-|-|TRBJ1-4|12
TGTGCCAGTCGCGGTCTCGGTGAAAAACTGTTTTTT
CASRGLGEKLFF
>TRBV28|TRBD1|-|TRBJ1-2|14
TGTGCCAGCAGTCAGGGGGAAGGGTTTGGCGGCTACACCTTC
CASSQGEGFGGYTF
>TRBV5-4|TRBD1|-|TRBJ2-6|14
TGTGCCGGGACAGGGGGGTCTGGGGCCAACGTCCTGACTTTC
CAGTGGSGANVLTF
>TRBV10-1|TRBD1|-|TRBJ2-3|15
TGCGCCAGCAGCCAACAGACAGGGCCCGCAGATACGCAGTATTTT
CASSQQTGPADTQYF
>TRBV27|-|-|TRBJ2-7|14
TGTGCCAGCAGAATTAACAGGGTTAACTACGAGCAGTACTTC
CASRINRVNYEQYF
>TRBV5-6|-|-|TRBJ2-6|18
TGTGCCAGCAGCTTGGGCAGGGGAGTCGTTTTTGGGGCCAACGTCCTGACTTTC
CASSLGRGVVFGANVLTF
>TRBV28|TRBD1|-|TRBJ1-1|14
TGTGCCAGCAGTTTAGGGACAGATAACACTGAAGCTTTCTTT
CASSLGTDNTEAFF
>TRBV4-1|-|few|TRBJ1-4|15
TGCGCCAGCAGCCAAGATCGCAGGGTTACTGAAAAACTGTTTTTT
CASSQDRRVTEKLFF
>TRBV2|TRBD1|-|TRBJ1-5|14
TGTGCCAGCAGTGGGGGACAGGAGGTAAGCGTCCGGCATTTT
CASSGGQEVSVRHF
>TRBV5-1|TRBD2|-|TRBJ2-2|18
TGCGCCAGCAGCCTCCTACCCTGGACTAGCGGAGGGCCCGGGGAGCTGTTTTTT
CASSLLPWTSGGPGELFF
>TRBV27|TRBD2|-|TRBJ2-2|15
TGTGCCAGCAGTGTTACTAGCGGGGGGACCGGGGAGCTGTTTTTT
CASSVTSGGTGELFF
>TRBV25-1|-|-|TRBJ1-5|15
TGTGCCAGCAGTGACGGACAGTATAGCAATCAGCCCCAGCATTTT
CASSDGQYSNQPQHF
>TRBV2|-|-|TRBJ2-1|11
TGTACCAGCAGTGCCGGCGGGGAGCAGTTCTTC
CTSSAGGEQFF
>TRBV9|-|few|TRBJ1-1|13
TGTGCCAGCAGCTCCGGGGGTGGCACTGAAGCTTTCTTT
CASSSGGGTEAFF
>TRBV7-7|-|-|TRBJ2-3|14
TGTGCTAGCAGCTTGGGGAGTGGCACAGATACGCAGTATTTT
CASSLGSGTDTQYF
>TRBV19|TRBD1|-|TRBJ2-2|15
TGTGCCAGTAGCTACAGGGGGTCGAACACCGGGGAGCTGTTTTTT
CASSYRGSNTGELFF
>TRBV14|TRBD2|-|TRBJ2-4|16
TGTGCCAGCAGCCAATTACTAGCGGGAGGGCCGGGCATTCAGTACTTC
CASSQLLAGGPGIQYF
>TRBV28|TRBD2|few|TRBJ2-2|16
TGTGCCAGCAGTTTTAGGTCTAGCGGGTACACCGGGGAGCTGTTTTTT
CASSFRSSGYTGELFF
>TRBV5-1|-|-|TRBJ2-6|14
TGCGCCAGCAGCCCCCTTGCTGGGGCCAACGTCCTGACTTTC
CASSPLAGANVLTF
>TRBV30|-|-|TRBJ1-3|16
TGTGCCTGGAGTGACCTAGGGGGTTTCTCTGGAAACACCATATATTTT
CAWSDLGGFSGNTIYF
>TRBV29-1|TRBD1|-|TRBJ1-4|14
TGCAGCGTTGAAGGGACAGGGCTTCAGGAAAAACTGTTTTTT
CSVEGTGLQEKLFF
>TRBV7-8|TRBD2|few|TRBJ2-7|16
TGTGCCAGCAGCTTTTCACTAGCGGGAGTATTTTCCGAGCAGTACTTC
CASSFSLAGVFSEQYF
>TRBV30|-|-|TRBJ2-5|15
TGTGCCTGGCTCTTATTCCAGGAGGGTCGAGAGACCCAGTACTTC
CAWLLFQEGRETQYF
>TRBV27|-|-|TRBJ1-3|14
TGTGCCAGCAGTTTAGGGGCCGCTGGAAACACCATATATTTT
CASSLGAAGNTIYF
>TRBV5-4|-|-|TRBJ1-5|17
TGTGCCAGCAGCCAGGGGAGGGCAGCAGATAGCAATCAGCCCCAGCATTTT
CASSQGRAADSNQPQHF
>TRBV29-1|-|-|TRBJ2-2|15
TGCAGCGGGCGGGGCGGGAAAGGGGACACCGGGGAGCTGTTTTTT
CSGRGGKGDTGELFF
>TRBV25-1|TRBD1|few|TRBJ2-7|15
TGTGCCAGCAGTGAGCCCGGGACAGGGCCGCACGAGCAGTACTTC
CASSEPGTGPHEQYF
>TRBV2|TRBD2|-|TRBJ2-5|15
TGTGCCAGCTCCCATCGCCTAGCGGGAGGAGAGACCCAGTACTTC
CASSHRLAGGETQYF
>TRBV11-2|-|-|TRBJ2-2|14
TGTGCCAGCAGCTTGCACCTTACAGCCGGGGAGCTGTTTTTT
CASSLHLTAGELFF
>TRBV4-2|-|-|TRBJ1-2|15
TGTGCCAGCAGCCAAGAGGGGCCAGGGAACTATGGCTACACCTTC
CASSQEGPGNYGYTF
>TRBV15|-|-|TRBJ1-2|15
TGTGCCACCAGCAGAGATTACTCGGCTAACTATGGCTACACCTTC
CATSRDYSANYGYTF
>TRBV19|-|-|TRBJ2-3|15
TGTGCCAGTAGCAATGGGGCGGACAACACAGATACGCAGTATTTT
CASSNGADNTDTQYF
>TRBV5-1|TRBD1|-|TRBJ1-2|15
TGCGCCAGCAGCTTGGAATGGGGACAGAACTATGGCTACACCTTC
CASSLEWGQNYGYTF